Listed here is a single T cell receptor (beta chain). This clonotype was seen a handful of times. Its antigen has not been determined. Per-base qualities were not stored, and no clone one base away is much larger. This entry comes from a study of human T cells and chemical hapten exposure (dated by TCRdb to about 2021). Background on the whole study: For sensitization, 2% DPC in acetone was applied to a roughly 2 cm by roughly 2 cm area of upper inner arm skin. Throughout the roughly 23-week study period, patients were also given weekly therapeutic DPC doses on the scalp. Patch testing on the upper back used Finn chambers containing 0.01% DPC, with scoring done after 6 days according to International Contact Dermatitis Research Group standards. The mostly female patient cohort included alopecia areata with under or over 50% scalp involvement, alopecia totalis and alopecia universalis. Libraries were pooled for sequencing, and variation in per-sample TCR yields was attributed mainly to small differences in library volumes within the pool. The study tracked peripheral blood TCR repertoire changes in vivo during primary and secondary sensitization to the hapten diphenylcyclopropenone (DPC) in alopecia patients. Blood samples were taken from patients before sensitization (week 0) and then at 2, 6 and about 24 weeks after DPC sensitization. Blood for TCR sequencing was provided by twenty-nine alopecia patients at one to four time points (pre-sensitization, 2, 6 and 24 weeks).

Study-level results and caveats: DPC sensitization did not change how many TCRs were above 1 in 1000 frequency, and no evidence was found of alterations in global repertoire structure. All patients had alopecia, a presumed autoimmune disease, so their immune response might differ from that of healthy individuals. Compared with pre-sensitization or healthy control sets, expanded TCRs formed significantly more large CDR3 similarity clusters, which is consistent with antigen-driven responses. The number of PT1 expanded TCRs positively correlated with patch test score, significant at thresholds 8, 16 and 32 but not 4. Repeated subsampling changed both the strength of the expansion versus patch-test correlation and the threshold at which the correlation became significant.

From the germline V gene, CDR1 is SGHRS and CDR2 is YFSETQ. From the cysteine up to the phenylalanine, the CDR3 has a length of 14 residues. Of all the DNA, just the CDR3 is kept, 42 bases in frame from base 1. Cut back by 5 bases and 2 bases, the V and J ends lie 12 bases apart. Interpreted using the paper, the time point label stands for: pre-sensitization, week 0. The meaning of the sample's treatment or condition label: therapeutic diphenylcyclopropenone sensitization with weekly scalp DPC. At every patch-test visit, the blood draw took place before the patch test was put on. To be eligible, patients had to be aged 18 to 70, diagnosed with alopecia and judged suitable for DPC therapy, while pregnant patients were excluded. Total RNA was isolated from unfractionated whole blood collected in Tempus Blood RNA tubes. Library preparation was by RACE. The sequencer was a NextSeq 500. Library preparation attached unique molecular identifiers to individual cDNA molecules for quantitative, reproducible TCR counting. Each blood RNA sample was used to sequence both TCR alpha and TCR beta chains. In the original analysis: The median number of TCRs per sample was roughly 94,000, ranging from roughly 20,000 to 690,600. V, J and CDR3 annotation of the TCR reads was performed with the Decombinator software suite. Every sample was subsampled to the same number of TCRs (28,000) for the PS versus PT1 abundance plots. Expanded TCRs were defined as absent before sensitization and observed at least eight times at the 2-week time point. TCRdb reprocessed the public reads (quality trimming at Q25 with fastp, clone calling with MiXCR) and kept in-frame beta chains. One record per CDR3 amino acid sequence lists the most common genes and DNA. These V and J calls rely on TCRdb rather than the paper's analysis. For this sample the table gives around 330,000 distinct CDR3 sequences, of which over 5% were detected only once. Around 8% of the sample is taken by the ten largest.

This clonotype was sampled from a young woman with alopecia areata. Some clones in this sample may be carry-over from other donors' samples. The chain joins TRBV5-1 to TRBJ2-3, with the D gene not confidently named. Material: whole blood, obtained in connection with sensitization to the hapten diphenylcyclopropenone (DPC). In nucleotides, the sequence is TGCGCCAGCAGACGGTTCGAGATCACAGATACGCAGTATTTT. This codes for CASRRFEITDTQYF. Reference TRBV5-1 and TRBJ2-3 proteins supply the regions before and after the CDR3; the full variable domain is: KAGVTQTPRYLIKTRGQQVTLSCSPISGHRSVSWYQQTPGQGLQFLFEYFSETQRNKGNFPGRFSGRQFSNSRSEMNVSTLELGDSALYLCASRRFEITDTQYFGPGTRLTVL.